The T cell receptor (beta chain) described here comes from a study of T cells in Graves' hyperthyroidism and ophthalmopathy. From RNA transcripts, TCR beta CDR3 regions were amplified. Primed by the HTBI set, a first-round RT-PCR was run on the TCR CDR3. Each CDR3 protein is one row after TCRdb ran MiXCR on the multiplex PCR reads. The table records 300,000 to 350,000 distinct CDR3 sequences, about 21% of them present only once. If no ophthalmopathy progression occurred within 18 months, Graves' hyperthyroidism was stable. The study based diagnoses on clinical symptoms, serum thyroxine and TRAb, thyroid ultrasound and orbital computed tomography. This clonotype has at least ten counts. Antigen: not known. Germline V gives CDR1 DFQATT, CDR2 SNEGSKA (reference sequence). CDR3 length: 15 amino acids. Trimming at V came to 4 bases and at J to 0 bases, leaving 5 bases not matched to a gene. General study results and limits: The blood repertoire included most of the expanded thyroid clonotypes above 0.001.

The sample was blood. The TCR was taken from a woman in her forties or fifties with Graves' hyperthyroidism. This rearrangement joins TRBV20-1 to TRBJ2-7; 11 positions agree with TRBD2. This CDR3 reads CSAIPTSGSSYEQYF. CDR3 nucleotides: TGCAGTGCTATCCCAACTAGCGGGAGCTCCTACGAGCAGTACTTC.